A single T cell receptor beta chain is shown here with its context. This entry comes from a study of control samples from healthy donors and cancer patients. TCRdb keeps only in-frame clones here, not all; method: immunoSEQ multiplex PCR. The table includes some 190,000 clones, approximately 91% detected once. CDR3 length: 15 amino acids. V trimming: 7 bases; J trimming: 6 bases; junction bases outside the gene matches: 9. Germline loops: CDR1 MNHEY, CDR2 SMNVEV (reference sequence). This TCR was recovered from a man aged 30 to 39 in good health. What was sequenced was blood. The chain has TRBV27 and TRBJ2-1; 10 nucleotides align to TRBD2. The chain's CDR3 is CASNNLAGEANEQFF. DNA for the CDR3: TGTGCCAGCAACAATCTAGCGGGGGAGGCCAATGAGCAGTTCTTC.